This record covers a single T cell receptor (beta chain). The sample comes from a study of blood T cell repertoires in COVID-19. At the level of the study: There were acute and convalescent COVID-19 samples, and they came from the United States, Italy and Spain. Sources were T cells, B-cell-depleted T cells, or PBMCs; the material itself was cDNA or gDNA.

CDR3 size: 15 residues. Germline V CDR1 and CDR2: SGHAT, FQNNGV. V lost 5 bases, J lost 6 bases, and 6 bases stayed unmatched. In the original analysis: Amplification with reference gene primers provided the estimates of nucleated cell counts. The protocol was immunoSEQ multiplex PCR, while the TCRdb copy is restricted to in-frame clones and leaves out a portion. V, J and clone size reflect that table, while D and trimming were determined from the DNA. The sample contains a few hundred thousand clones, around 85% of which appear only once. J is TRBJ2-2 and V is TRBV11-2, with 10 nucleotides matching TRBD2. The TCR originated in a woman between 18 and 29 years old with acute or convalescent COVID-19. The specimen was peripheral blood. For the CDR3, the DNA is TGTGCCAGCAGCCCCGGGACTAGCGAGGCCGGGGAGCTGTTTTTT. This sequence encodes CASSPGTSEAGELFF.